This TCR beta chain was recorded in a study of identical twins. Whole-study findings and limits: Abundant beta clonotypes from cord blood bore fewer insertions; memory repertoires lacked this pattern.

Healthy Caucasians, and only they, were the donors. In this sample, this clonotype turned up many times. The target antigen is unknown. TCRdb called the 5' RACE reads again in MiXCR, with one record for every CDR3 protein. The table has 300,000 to 350,000 distinct CDR3 sequences, approximately 13% seen once. This sample also belongs to another study, concerning yellow fever vaccine responses in identical twins. That source notes: Twins reportedly had a vaccine T cell response that seemed partly convergent, partly personalized.

This receptor was identified in a woman younger than 30 in good health. The sequenced material came from CD8+ T cells sorted from blood.

The CDR3 spells CASSNGGPGNTIYF. The CDR3 region has the DNA TGTGCCAGCAGCAACGGGGGTCCTGGAAACACCATATATTTT. The J gene is TRBJ1-3, the V gene TRBV12-3 or TRBV12-4, with D tentatively TRBD1 (5 bases). The ends were cut back, 6 bases at V and 2 bases at J, with 11 bases in the middle. The CDR3 has 14 residues.